The clone carrying this T cell receptor (beta chain) has ten or more counts. This record belongs to a study of spatial heterogeneity in lung cancer. The wider study: Beta-chain sequences were consistently detected more often than alpha-chain sequences. The library had UMIs, and each TCR and UMI pair averaged more than ten raw reads.

Carried by each TCR cDNA molecule was a unique molecular identifier. TCRdb used MiXCR to reprocess the 5' RACE reads, holding one entry per CDR3 protein. This repertoire shows about 15,000 distinct CDR3 sequences, 7.9% found once; its top ten account for around 30%. Regarding time point: sample taken at primary tumor resection. The input material, whole RNA from tumor, nontumor lung or frozen PBMC, was sequenced unsorted. The donor population consisted of approximately 70 patients with untreated, early-stage non-small cell lung cancer. The J segment lost 8 bases and the V segment lost 2 bases, leaving 8 bases of the junction unmatched. Per the germline V gene, CDR1 is SGHAT and CDR2 is FQNNGV. The CDR3 runs to 15 residues.

The source was PBMCs, collected at surgery. The source of this sequence is a female donor with early-stage non-small cell lung cancer. The chain combines TRBV11-2 with TRBJ2-1; 8 bases fit TRBD2. The CDR3 reads CASSLFSGRFDEQFF. CDR3 nucleotide sequence: TGTGCCAGCAGCTTATTCAGCGGGAGATTCGATGAGCAGTTCTTC. Based on the CDR3 plus reference TRBV11-2 and TRBJ2-1, the full variable domain is EAGVAQSPRYKIIEKRQSVAFWCNPISGHATLYWYQQILGQGPKLLIQFQNNGVVDDSQLPKDRFSAERLKGVDSTLKIQPAKLEDSAVYLCASSLFSGRFDEQFFGPGTRLTVL.